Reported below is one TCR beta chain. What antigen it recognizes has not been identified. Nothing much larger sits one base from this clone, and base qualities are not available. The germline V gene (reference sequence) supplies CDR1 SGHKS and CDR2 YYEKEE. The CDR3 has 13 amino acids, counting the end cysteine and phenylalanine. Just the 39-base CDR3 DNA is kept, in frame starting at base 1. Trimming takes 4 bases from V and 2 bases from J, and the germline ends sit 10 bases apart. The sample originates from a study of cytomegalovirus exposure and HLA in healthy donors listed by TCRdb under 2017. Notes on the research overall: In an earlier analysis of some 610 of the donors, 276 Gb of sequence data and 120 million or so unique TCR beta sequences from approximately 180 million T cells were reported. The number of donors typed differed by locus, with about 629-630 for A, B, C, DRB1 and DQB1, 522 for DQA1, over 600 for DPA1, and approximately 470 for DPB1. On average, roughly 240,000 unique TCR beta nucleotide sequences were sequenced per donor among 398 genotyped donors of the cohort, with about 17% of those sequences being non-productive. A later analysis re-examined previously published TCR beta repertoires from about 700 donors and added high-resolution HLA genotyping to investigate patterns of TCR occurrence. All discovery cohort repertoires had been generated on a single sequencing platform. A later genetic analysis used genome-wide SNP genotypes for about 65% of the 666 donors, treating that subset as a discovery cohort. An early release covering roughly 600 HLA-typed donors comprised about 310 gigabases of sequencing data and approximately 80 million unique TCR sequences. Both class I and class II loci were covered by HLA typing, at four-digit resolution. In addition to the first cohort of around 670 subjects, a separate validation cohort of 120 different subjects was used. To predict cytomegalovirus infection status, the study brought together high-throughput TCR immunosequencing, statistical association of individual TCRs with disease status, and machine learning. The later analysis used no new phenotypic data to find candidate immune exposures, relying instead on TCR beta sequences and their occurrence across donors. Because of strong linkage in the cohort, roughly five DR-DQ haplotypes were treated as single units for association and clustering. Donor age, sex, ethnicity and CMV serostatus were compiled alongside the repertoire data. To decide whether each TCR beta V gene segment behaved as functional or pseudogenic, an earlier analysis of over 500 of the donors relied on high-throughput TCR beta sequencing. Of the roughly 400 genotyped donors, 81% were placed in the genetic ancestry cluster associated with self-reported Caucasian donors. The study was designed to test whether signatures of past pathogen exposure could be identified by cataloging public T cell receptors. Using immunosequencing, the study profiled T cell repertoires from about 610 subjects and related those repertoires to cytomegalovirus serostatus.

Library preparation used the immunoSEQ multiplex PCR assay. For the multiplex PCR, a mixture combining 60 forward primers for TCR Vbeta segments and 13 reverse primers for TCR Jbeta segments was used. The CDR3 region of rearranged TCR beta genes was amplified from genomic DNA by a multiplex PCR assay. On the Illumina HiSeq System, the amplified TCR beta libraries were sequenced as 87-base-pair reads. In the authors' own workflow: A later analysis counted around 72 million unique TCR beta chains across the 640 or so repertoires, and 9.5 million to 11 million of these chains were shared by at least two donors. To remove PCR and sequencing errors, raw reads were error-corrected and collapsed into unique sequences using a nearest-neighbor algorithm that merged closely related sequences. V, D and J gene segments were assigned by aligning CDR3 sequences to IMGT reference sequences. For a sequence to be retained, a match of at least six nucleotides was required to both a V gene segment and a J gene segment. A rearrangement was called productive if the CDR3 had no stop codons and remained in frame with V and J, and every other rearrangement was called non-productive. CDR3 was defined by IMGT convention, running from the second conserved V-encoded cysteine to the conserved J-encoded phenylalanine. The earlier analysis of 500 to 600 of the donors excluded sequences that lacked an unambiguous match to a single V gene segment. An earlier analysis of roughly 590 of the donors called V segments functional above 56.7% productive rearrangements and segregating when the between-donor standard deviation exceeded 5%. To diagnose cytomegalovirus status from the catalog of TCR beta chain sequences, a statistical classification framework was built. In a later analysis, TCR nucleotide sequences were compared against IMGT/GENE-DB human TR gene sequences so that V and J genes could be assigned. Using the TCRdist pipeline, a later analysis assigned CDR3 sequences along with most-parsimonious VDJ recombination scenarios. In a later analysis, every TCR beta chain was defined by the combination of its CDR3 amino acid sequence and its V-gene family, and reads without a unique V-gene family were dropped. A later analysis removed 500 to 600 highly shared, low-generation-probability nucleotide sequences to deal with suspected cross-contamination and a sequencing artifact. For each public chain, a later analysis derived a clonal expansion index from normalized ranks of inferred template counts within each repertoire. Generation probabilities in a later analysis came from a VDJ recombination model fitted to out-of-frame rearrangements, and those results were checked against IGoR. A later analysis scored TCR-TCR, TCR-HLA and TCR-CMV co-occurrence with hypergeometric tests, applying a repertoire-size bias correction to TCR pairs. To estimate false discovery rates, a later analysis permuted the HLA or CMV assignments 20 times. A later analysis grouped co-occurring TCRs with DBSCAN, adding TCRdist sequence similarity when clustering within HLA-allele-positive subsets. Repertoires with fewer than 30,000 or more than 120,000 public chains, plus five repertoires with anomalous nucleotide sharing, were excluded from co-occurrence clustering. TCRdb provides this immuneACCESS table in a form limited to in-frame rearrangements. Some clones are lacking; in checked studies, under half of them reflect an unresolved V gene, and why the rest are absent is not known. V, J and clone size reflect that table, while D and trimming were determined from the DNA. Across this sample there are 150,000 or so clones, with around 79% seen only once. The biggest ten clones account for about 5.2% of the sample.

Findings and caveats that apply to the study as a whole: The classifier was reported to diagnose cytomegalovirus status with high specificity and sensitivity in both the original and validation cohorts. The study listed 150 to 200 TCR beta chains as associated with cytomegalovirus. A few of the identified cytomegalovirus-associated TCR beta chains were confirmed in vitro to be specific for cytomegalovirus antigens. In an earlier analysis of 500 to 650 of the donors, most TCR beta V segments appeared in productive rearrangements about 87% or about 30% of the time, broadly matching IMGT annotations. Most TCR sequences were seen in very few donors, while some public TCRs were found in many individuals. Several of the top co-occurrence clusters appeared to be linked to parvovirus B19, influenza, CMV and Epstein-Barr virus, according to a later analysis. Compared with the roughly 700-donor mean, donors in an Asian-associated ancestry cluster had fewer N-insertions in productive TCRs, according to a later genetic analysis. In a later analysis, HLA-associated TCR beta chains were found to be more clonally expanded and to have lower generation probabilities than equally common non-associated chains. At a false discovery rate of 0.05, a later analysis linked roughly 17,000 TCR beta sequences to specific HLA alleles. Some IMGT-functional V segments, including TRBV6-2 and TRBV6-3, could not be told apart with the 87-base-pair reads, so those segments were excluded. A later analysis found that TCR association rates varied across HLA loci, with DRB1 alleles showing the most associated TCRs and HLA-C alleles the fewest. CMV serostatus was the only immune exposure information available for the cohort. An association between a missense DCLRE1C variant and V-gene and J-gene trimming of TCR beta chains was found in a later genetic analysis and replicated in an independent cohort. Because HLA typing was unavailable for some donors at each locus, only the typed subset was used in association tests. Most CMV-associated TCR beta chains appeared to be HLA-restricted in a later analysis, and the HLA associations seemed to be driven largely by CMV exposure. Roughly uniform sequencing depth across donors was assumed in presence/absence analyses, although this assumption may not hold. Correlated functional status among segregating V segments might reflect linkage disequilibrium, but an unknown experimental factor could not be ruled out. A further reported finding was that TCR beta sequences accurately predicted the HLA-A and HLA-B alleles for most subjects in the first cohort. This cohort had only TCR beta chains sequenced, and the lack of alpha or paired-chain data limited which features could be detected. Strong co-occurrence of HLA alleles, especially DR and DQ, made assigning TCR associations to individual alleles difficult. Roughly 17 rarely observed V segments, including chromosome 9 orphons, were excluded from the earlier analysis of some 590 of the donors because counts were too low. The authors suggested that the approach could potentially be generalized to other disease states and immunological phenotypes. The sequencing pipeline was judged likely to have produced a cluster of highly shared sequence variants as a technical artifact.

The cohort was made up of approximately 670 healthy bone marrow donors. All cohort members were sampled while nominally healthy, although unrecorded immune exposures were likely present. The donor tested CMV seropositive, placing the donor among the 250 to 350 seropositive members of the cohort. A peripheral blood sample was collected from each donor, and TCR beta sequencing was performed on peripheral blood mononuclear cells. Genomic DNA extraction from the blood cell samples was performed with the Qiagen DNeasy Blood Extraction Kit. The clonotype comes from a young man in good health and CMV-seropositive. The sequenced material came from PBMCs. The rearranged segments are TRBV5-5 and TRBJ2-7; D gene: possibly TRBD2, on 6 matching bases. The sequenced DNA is TGTGCCAGCAGCCCTTCGGGGGCCTACGAGCAGTACTTC. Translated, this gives CASSPSGAYEQYF.